The 20 T cell receptor beta chains below were found in one sample sequenced in a study of cytomegalovirus exposure and HLA in healthy donors (dated by TCRdb to the late 2010s). Libraries were made using the immunoSEQ multiplex PCR assay. For the multiplex PCR, a mixture combining 60 forward primers for TCR Vbeta segments and 13 reverse primers for TCR Jbeta segments was used. In its TCRdb copy, this immuneACCESS table keeps in-frame sequences only and misses some clones. Where compared with another copy, unresolved V genes explain less than half of these, and the others have no known cause. Here the sample has 200,000 to 250,000 clones; around 80% occur a single time. The ten largest clones capture under 0.8% of the sample. What was sequenced was PBMCs. All receptors come from a young man in good health and CMV-seronegative.

This chain connects TRBV2 to TRBJ2-7, with 9 bases identical to TRBD1. From germline, CDR1 is SNHLY and CDR2 FYNNEI. V trimming: 3 bases; J trimming: 1 base; junction bases outside the gene matches: 7. The CDR3 totals 16 residues. CDR3 nucleotides: TGTGCCAGCAGTGATACCGGGACAGGGTTTTCCTACGAGCAGTACTTC. Its translation: CASSDTGTGFSYEQYF.

The genes are TRBV2 and TRBJ2-1; TRBD2 aligns across 15 bases. Per germline, CDR1 SNHLY and CDR2 FYNNEI. Trimming cost V 6 bases and J 8 bases; bases outside gene matches: 11. This CDR3 region has 17 residues. This chain's CDR3 is CASRFLGLAGGGDEQFF. CDR3 in DNA: TGTGCCAGCAGATTTTTGGGACTAGCGGGAGGTGGGGATGAGCAGTTCTTC.

The rearrangement uses TRBV6-1 and TRBJ2-1; 7 positions agree with TRBD2. This CDR3 has 15 amino acids. V was clipped by 6 bases and J by 7 bases; unmatched bases: 12. The V gene's germline CDR1 is MNHNS and CDR2 SASEGT. The CDR3 bases are TGTGCCAGCAGCGTCGGCGGCGGGAGAAGGAATGAGCAGTTCTTC. This translates into CASSVGGGRRNEQFF.

The chain is built from TRBV15 and TRBJ2-7, with D possibly matching TRBD2 (5 bases). V was cut by 6 bases and J by 6 bases, with 21 bases left in between. The V gene's germline CDR1 is LNHNV and CDR2 YYDKDF (reference sequence). The CDR3 consists of 15 residues. Written as DNA, the CDR3 is TGTGCCACCAGGTCGGCATTAGCCGGACTCGGCGAGCAGTACTTC. It translates to CATRSALAGLGEQYF.

The chain couples TRBV28 to TRBJ2-1; TRBD2 matches at 11 bases. J lost 7 bases, V lost 5 bases, and 4 bases had no gene match. The CDR3 length is 14 residues. CDR1 MDHEN and CDR2 SYDVKM come from the germline V gene. The DNA for the CDR3 is TGTGCCAGCAGTAGCGCTAGCGGGAGGAATGAGCAGTTCTTC. Protein: CASSSASGRNEQFF.

V gene TRBV9 combines with J gene TRBJ2-1; 12 bases align to TRBD2. Trimming removed 2 bases from V and 3 bases from J; junction bases left unmatched: 3. The CDR3 spans 16 residues. In germline, CDR1 is SGDLS, CDR2 YYNGEE. CDR3 loop: CASSVLAGGHYNEQFF. The CDR3 DNA is TGTGCCAGCAGCGTCCTAGCGGGAGGGCACTACAATGAGCAGTTCTTC.

The V and J genes are TRBV15 and TRBJ2-2; TRBD2 agrees at 11 bases. V lost 3 bases to trimming and J lost 1 base; unmatched junction nucleotides: 1. The CDR3 consists of 16 residues. Germline CDR1 reads LNHNV; CDR2 reads YYDKDF (reference sequence). The CDR3 spells CATSRGTSGNTGELFF. DNA for the CDR3: TGTGCCACCAGCAGGGGGACTAGCGGGAACACCGGGGAGCTGTTTTTT.

The chain joins TRBV5-6 to TRBJ1-2, with D maybe TRBD1 (6 bases). Deletions cut 3 bases from V and 4 bases from J, with 16 bases between. The CDR3 is 15 amino acids. CDR1 SGHDT and CDR2 YYEEEE come from the germline V gene. CDR3: CASSSLGQNLYGYTF. CDR3 nucleotides: TGTGCCAGCAGCTCCCTTGGACAGAACCTCTATGGCTACACCTTC.

This clone was counted only a few times. This chain links TRBV5-1 with TRBJ2-7; no clear D. CDR3 size: 13 residues. V was pared by 5 bases and J by 0 bases, with 9 bases between. Germline V CDR1 and CDR2: SGHRS, YFSETQ. Here the CDR3 DNA reads TGCGCCAGCAGAAGAGCCGACTCCTACGAGCAGTACTTC. Residues: CASRRADSYEQYF.

This clone has only one observation. The genes are TRBV20-1 and TRBJ2-7; the D is unclear. This CDR3 comprises 10 residues. In germline, CDR1 is DFQATT, CDR2 SNEGSKA (reference sequence). Trimming took off 3 bases at V and 6 bases at J, with 6 bases between the two ends. The CDR3 nucleotides are TGCAGTGCTAGCCGGTTCGAGCAGTACTTC. It is translated as CSASRFEQYF.

The chain uses TRBV5-1 and TRBJ2-4; 10 nucleotides line up with TRBD2. The CDR3 is 22 residues long. Germline V lookup: CDR1 SGHRS, CDR2 YFSETQ. Losses at the gene ends were 0 bases for V and 0 bases for J; bases not matched to a gene: 18. CDR3 protein: CASSLGRGGLAGADLAKNIQYF. The CDR3 DNA follows: TGCGCCAGCAGCTTGGGTCGGGGGGGTCTAGCGGGAGCCGACCTAGCCAAAAACATTCAGTACTTC. Using reference TRBV5-1 and TRBJ2-4 for the parts outside the CDR3, the full variable domain is KAGVTQTPRYLIKTRGQQVTLSCSPISGHRSVSWYQQTPGQGLQFLFEYFSETQRNKGNFPGRFSGRQFSNSRSEMNVSTLELGDSALYLCASSLGRGGLAGADLAKNIQYFGAGTRLSVL.

The rearrangement joins TRBV7-9 to TRBJ2-5, with unresolved D. Germline lookup yields CDR1 SEHNR and CDR2 FQNEAQ (reference sequence). Trimming removed 11 bases at V and 1 base at J, with 11 bases between. The CDR3 runs to 12 residues. This CDR3 is CASRWFQETQYF. CDR3 nucleotides: TGTGCCTCGCGCTGGTTCCAAGAGACCCAGTACTTC.

The chain uses TRBV4-1 and TRBJ2-7; D is undetermined. This CDR3 spans 14 amino acids. CDR1 is MGHRA, CDR2 YSYEKL, per germline. V was cut by 0 bases and J by 0 bases, with 6 bases left in between. The CDR3 sequence: CASSQEAASYEQYF. CDR3 coding DNA: TGCGCCAGCAGCCAAGAGGCGGCCTCCTACGAGCAGTACTTC.

This chain uses TRBV6-5 with TRBJ1-2; the match to TRBD1 covers 8 bases. CDR3 length: 13 amino acids. V lost 8 bases, J lost 3 bases, and 5 bases stayed unmatched. CDR1 is MNHEY and CDR2 is SVGAGI in the germline V gene. As DNA, the CDR3 is TGTGCCAGCCGCTTGACAGGGGACTATGGCTACACCTTC. Its protein product is CASRLTGDYGYTF.

The chain combines TRBV10-2 with TRBJ1-1, with TRBD1 identical over 9 bases. Germline V gene sequence: CDR1 WSHSY, CDR2 SAAADI. The junction had 6 bases not matched to a gene; V was cut back by 4 bases and J by 6 bases. The CDR3 is 14 amino acids. CDR3 amino acids: CASSVQGAEAEAFF. CDR3 DNA sequence: TGCGCCAGCAGTGTACAGGGGGCTGAGGCTGAAGCTTTCTTT.

The chain is built from TRBV6-1 and TRBJ2-7, with TRBD1 matching over 7 bases. Germline-derived CDR1 and CDR2 are MNHNS and SASEGT. This CDR3 contains 15 residues. V shed 2 bases and J 4 bases; nucleotides not matched to a gene: 8. The CDR3 sequence is CASSEIGGSNYEQYF. CDR3 nucleotides: TGTGCCAGCAGTGAAATAGGGGGCTCTAATTACGAGCAGTACTTC.

A few counts support this clone. The V call is TRBV15, the J call TRBJ2-2, with a weak D call TRBD2 (5 bases). The germline V and J ends were trimmed by 1 base and 6 bases, with 15 bases remaining between them. Germline lookup yields CDR1 LNHNV and CDR2 YYDKDF (reference sequence). The CDR3 is 16 amino acids. As DNA, the CDR3 is TGTGCCACCAGCAGAGGGGGAGACTTAGGAGCCGGGGAGCTGTTTTTT. As protein: CATSRGGDLGAGELFF.

The CDR3 DNA sequence: TGCAGCGTAAATGGACTAGCGGGAGAGACCCAGTACTTC. Translating gives CSVNGLAGETQYF. V gene TRBV29-1 combines with J gene TRBJ2-5; 11 bases match TRBD2. V lost 6 bases to trimming and J lost 4 bases; unmatched junction nucleotides: 4. CDR1 and CDR2 (germline): SQVTM, ANQGSEA. The CDR3 loop spans 13 amino acids.

The chain is built from TRBV5-8 and TRBJ2-1, with TRBD2 as a possible D gene (6 bases). The CDR3 has 13 residues. V lost 8 bases and J 6 bases, leaving 15 bases between the germline ends. Germline assignment: CDR1 SGHTS and CDR2 YDEGEE. CDR3 in amino acids: CASKTGTFNEQFF. The CDR3 DNA reads as TGTGCCAGTAAAACCGGGACTTTCAATGAGCAGTTCTTC.

The chain joins TRBV2 to TRBJ2-7, with 8 positions matching TRBD2. Germline trimming cut 1 base from V and 4 bases from J; bases unmatched to any gene: 3. This CDR3 has 14 residues. From germline, CDR1 is SNHLY and CDR2 FYNNEI. The CDR3 nucleotides are TGTGCCAGCAGTGAAGGAGCGGGAGTTTACGAGCAGTACTTC. This codes for CASSEGAGVYEQYF.